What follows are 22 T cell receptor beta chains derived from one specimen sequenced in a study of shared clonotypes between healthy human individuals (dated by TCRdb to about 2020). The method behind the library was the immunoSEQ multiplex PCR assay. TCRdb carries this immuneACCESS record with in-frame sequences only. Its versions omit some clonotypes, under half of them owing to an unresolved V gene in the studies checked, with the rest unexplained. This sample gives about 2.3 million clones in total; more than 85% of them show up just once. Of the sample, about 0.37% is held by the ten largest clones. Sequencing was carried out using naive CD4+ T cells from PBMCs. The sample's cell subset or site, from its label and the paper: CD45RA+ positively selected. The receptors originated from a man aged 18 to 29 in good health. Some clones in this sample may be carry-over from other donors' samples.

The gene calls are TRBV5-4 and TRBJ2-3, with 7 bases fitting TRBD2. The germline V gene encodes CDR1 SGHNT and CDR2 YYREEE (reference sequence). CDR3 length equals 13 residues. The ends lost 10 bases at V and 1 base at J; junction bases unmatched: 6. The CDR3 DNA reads TGTGCCCATAGCGGGCAAGGCACAGATACGCAGTATTTT. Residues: CAHSGQGTDTQYF. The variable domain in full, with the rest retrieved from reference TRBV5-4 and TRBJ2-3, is ETGVTQSPTHLIKTRGQQVTLRCSSQSGHNTVSWYQQALGQGPQFIFQYYREEENGRGNFPPRFSGLQFPNYSSELNVNALELDDSALYLCAHSGQGTDTQYFGPGTRLTVL.

The CDR3 bases are TGTGCCAGCAGTGAGGGCTCCAACCGGAGGAGGCAGTATTTT. Its translation is CASSEGSNRRRQYF. The chain combines TRBV2 with TRBJ2-3; D perhaps matches TRBD2 (5 bases). CDR1 and CDR2 (germline): SNHLY, FYNNEI. The CDR3 has 14 residues. Deletions cut 3 bases from V and 11 bases from J, with 18 bases between.

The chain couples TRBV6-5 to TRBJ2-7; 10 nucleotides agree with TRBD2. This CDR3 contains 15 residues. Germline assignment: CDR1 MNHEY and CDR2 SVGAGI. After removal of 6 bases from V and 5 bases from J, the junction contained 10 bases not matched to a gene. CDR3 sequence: CASSRETSGINEQYF. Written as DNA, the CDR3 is TGTGCCAGCAGCCGGGAAACTAGCGGGATTAACGAGCAGTACTTC.

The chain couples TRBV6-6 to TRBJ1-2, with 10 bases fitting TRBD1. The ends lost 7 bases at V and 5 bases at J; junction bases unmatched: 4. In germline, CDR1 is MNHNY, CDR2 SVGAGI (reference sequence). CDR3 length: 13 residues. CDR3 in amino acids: CASTRDRGYGYTF. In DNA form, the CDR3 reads TGTGCCAGCACCCGGGACAGGGGTTATGGCTACACCTTC.

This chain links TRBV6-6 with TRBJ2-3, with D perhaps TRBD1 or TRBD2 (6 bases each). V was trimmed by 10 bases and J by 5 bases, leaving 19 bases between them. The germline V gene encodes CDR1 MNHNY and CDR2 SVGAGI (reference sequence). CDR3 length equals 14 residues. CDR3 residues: CATRPGANVDTQYF. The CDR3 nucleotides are TGTGCCACCAGACCGGGGGCGAATGTAGATACGCAGTATTTT.

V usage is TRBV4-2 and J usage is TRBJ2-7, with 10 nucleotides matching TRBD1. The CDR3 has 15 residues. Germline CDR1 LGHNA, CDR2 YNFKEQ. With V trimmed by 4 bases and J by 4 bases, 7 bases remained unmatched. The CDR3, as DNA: TGTGCCAGCAGCCTACGGGACAGGGGTACTTACGAGCAGTACTTC. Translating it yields CASSLRDRGTYEQYF.

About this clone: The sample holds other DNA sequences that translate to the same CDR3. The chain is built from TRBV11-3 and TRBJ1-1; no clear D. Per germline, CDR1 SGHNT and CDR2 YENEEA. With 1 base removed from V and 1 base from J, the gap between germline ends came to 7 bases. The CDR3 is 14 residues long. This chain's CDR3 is CASSLGGANTEAFF. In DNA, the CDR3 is TGTGCCAGCAGCTTAGGAGGCGCGAACACTGAAGCTTTCTTT.

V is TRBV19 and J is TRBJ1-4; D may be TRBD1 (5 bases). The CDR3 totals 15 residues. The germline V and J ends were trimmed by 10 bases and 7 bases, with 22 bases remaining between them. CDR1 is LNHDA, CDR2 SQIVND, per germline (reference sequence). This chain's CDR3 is CATSSQGFFGEKLFF. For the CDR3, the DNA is TGTGCCACCTCATCCCAGGGCTTTTTCGGTGAAAAACTGTTTTTT. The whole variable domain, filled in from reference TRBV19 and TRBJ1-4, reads DGGITQSPKYLFRKEGQNVTLSCEQNLNHDAMYWYRQDPGQGLRLIYYSQIVNDFQKGDIAEGYSVSREKKESFPLTVTSAQKNPTAFYLCATSSQGFFGEKLFFGSGTQLSVL.

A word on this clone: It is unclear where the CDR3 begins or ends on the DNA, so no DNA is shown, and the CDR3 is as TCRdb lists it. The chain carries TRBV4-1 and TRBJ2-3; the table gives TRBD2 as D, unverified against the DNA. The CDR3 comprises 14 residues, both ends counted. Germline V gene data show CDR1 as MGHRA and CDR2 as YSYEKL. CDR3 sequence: CASSQVGQGAVSYF.

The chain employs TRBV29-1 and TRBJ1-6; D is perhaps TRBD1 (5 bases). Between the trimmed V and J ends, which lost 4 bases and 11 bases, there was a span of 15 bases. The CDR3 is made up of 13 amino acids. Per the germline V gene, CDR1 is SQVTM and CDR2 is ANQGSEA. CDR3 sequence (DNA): TGCAGCGTTGTAGACGACGGAGGGGCACCCCTCCACTTT. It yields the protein CSVVDDGGAPLHF.

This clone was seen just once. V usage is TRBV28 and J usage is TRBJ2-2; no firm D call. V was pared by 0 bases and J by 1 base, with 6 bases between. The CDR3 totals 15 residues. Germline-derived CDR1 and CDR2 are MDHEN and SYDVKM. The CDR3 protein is CASSLWLKNTGELFF. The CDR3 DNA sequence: TGTGCCAGCAGTTTATGGCTCAAGAACACCGGGGAGCTGTTTTTT.

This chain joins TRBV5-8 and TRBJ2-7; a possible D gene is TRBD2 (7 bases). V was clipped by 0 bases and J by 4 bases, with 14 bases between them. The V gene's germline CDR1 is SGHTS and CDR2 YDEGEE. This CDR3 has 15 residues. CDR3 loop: CASSLAGGAEYEQYF. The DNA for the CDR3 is TGTGCCAGCAGCTTGGCGGGGGGCGCCGAATACGAGCAGTACTTC.

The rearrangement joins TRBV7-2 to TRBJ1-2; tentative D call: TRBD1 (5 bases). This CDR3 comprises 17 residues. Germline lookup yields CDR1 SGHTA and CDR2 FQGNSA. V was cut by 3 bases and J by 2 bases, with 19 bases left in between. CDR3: CASSLGLGVGKNYGYTF. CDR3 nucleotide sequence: TGTGCCAGCAGCTTGGGGTTAGGGGTCGGCAAGAACTATGGCTACACCTTC.

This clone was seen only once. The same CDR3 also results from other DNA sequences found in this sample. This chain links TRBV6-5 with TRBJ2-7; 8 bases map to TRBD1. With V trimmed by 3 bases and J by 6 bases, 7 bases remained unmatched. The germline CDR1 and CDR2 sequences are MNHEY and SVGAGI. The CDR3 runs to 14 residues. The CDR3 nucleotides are TGTGCCAGCAGTTATAACAGGGGGGCGGGCGAGCAGTACTTC. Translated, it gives CASSYNRGAGEQYF.

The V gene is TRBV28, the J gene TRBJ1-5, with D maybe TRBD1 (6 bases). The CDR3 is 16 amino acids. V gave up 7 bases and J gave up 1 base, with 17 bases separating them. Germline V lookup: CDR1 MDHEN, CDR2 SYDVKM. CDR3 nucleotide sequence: TGTGCCAGCACCGGGGGGGGGCTGGGAAGCAATCAGCCCCAGCATTTT. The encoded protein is CASTGGGLGSNQPQHF.

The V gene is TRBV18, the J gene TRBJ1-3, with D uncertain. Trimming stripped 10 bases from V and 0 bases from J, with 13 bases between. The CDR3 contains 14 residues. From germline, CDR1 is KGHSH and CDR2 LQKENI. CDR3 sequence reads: CATQSGSSGNTIYF. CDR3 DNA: TGTGCCACCCAAAGTGGTTCCTCTGGAAACACCATATATTTT.

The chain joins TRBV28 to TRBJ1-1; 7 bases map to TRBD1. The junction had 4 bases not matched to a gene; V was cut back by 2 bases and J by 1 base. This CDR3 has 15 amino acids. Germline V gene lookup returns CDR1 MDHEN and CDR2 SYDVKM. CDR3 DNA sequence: TGTGCCAGCAGTTTACGAGGGGGCGCGAACACTGAAGCTTTCTTT. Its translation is CASSLRGGANTEAFF.

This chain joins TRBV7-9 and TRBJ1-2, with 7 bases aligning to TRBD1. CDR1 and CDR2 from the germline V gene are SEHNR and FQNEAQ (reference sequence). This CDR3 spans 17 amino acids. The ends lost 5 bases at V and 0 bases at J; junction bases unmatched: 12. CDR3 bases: TGTGCCAGCAGCGCCCCGACGGGACAGATCTCTAACTATGGCTACACCTTC. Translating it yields CASSAPTGQISNYGYTF.

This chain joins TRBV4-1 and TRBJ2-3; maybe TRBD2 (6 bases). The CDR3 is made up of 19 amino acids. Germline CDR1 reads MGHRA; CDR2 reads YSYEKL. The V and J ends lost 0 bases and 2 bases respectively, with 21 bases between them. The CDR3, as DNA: TGCGCCAGCAGCCAAGATCTGGTCCCCCTAGCGCCTTACACAGATACGCAGTATTTT. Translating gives CASSQDLVPLAPYTDTQYF.

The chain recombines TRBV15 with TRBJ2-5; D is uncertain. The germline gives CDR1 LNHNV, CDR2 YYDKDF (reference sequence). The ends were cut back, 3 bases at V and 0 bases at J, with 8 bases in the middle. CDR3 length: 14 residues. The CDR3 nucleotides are TGTGCCACCAGCAGTGCCAGCCACCAAGAGACCCAGTACTTC. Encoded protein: CATSSASHQETQYF. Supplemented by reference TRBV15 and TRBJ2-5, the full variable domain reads DAMVIQNPRYQVTQFGKPVTLSCSQTLNHNVMYWYQQKSSQAPKLLFHYYDKDFNNEADTPDNFQSRRPNTSFCFLDIRSPGLGDTAMYLCATSSASHQETQYFGPGTRLLVL.

CDR3 bases: TGCGCCAGCAGCTTTGGTTCGCGGGACAGCCAAGAGACCCAGTACTTC. Translated: CASSFGSRDSQETQYF. The chain carries TRBV5-1 and TRBJ2-5; weak D call: TRBD1 (7 bases). Per the germline V gene, CDR1 is SGHRS and CDR2 is YFSETQ. Trimming stripped 2 bases from V and 1 base from J, with 15 bases between. The CDR3 contains 16 residues.

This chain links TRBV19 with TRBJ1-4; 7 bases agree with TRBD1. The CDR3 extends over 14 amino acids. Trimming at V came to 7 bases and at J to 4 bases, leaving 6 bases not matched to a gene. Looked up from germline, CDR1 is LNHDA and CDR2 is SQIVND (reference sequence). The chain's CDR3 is CASTRRDSNEKLFF. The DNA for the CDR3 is TGTGCCAGTACCCGTCGGGACAGTAATGAAAAACTGTTTTTT.